This section outlines one T cell receptor (beta chain) sequence together with its context. The sample originates from a study of shared clonotypes between healthy human individuals. Profiling relied on immunoSEQ multiplex PCR, and the TCRdb table lists in-frame clones only, not all of them. Of over 850,000 clones listed, around 78% are singletons. This TCR was sampled from a man aged 18 to 29 in good health. Some clones in this sample may be carry-over from other donors' samples. Specimen: memory CD4+ T cells from PBMCs. Subset indicated: CD45RA-negative fraction.

The CDR3 loop reads CASSSRAGTTNNEQFF. As DNA, the CDR3 is TGTGCCAGCAGCTCGCGAGCCGGGACTACAAACAATGAGCAGTTCTTC. The gene calls are TRBV7-6 and TRBJ2-1; the match to TRBD2 covers 7 bases. J was trimmed by 5 bases and V by 4 bases; bases with no gene match: 11. The CDR3 spans 16 residues. Germline CDR1 reads SGHVS; CDR2 reads FNYEAQ. The full variable domain, in which reference TRBV7-6 and TRBJ2-1 provide the parts outside the CDR3, is GAGVSQSPRYKVTKRGQDVALRCDPISGHVSLYWYRQALGQGPEFLTYFNYEAQQDKSGLPNDRFSAERPEGSISTLTIQRTEQRDSAMYRCASSSRAGTTNNEQFFGPGTRLTVL.